The 17 T cell receptor beta chains given below trace back to one sample, sequenced in a study of long-term antiretroviral therapy in people with HIV. Investigators performed immunoSEQ version v3.0 at survey level. Clones were read by immunoSEQ multiplex PCR, and TCRdb kept only the in-frame ones, dropping some. The sample consists of tens of thousands of clones, about 86% of them appearing once. The sample here was unsorted PBMCs, taken 0.8 years after starting antiretroviral therapy. Every receptor here comes from a woman aged 25 to 39 with HIV.

This chain connects TRBV5-1 to TRBJ2-3, with D possibly called TRBD1 or TRBD2 (5 bases each). CDR3 length equals 15 residues. V lost 3 bases and J 4 bases, leaving 15 bases between the germline ends. Germline-derived CDR1 and CDR2 are SGHRS and YFSETQ. The CDR3 coding sequence is TGCGCCAGCAGCTGGCTGGGGGTAGCGCCAGATACGCAGTATTTT. It specifies CASSWLGVAPDTQYF.

The chain combines TRBV29-1 with TRBJ1-1; D gene unclear. The CDR3 is 11 amino acids. CDR1 and CDR2 (germline): SQVTM, ANQGSEA. Trimming took off 3 bases at V and 5 bases at J, with 7 bases between the two ends. CDR3 nucleotides: TGCAGCGTTGACAGAATGACTGAAGCTTTCTTT. It encodes CSVDRMTEAFF.

V and J are TRBV19 and TRBJ1-2; 9 positions agree with TRBD1. V gave up 5 bases and J gave up 5 bases; unmatched junction bases: 9. This CDR3 region has 15 residues. The germline V gene has CDR1 LNHDA and CDR2 SQIVND (reference sequence). The CDR3 DNA follows: TGTGCCAGTAGTCCATCCAACAGGGGGCCGTATGGCTACACCTTC. Translating gives CASSPSNRGPYGYTF. Looking up the rest from reference TRBV19 and TRBJ1-2 gives the full variable domain: DGGITQSPKYLFRKEGQNVTLSCEQNLNHDAMYWYRQDPGQGLRLIYYSQIVNDFQKGDIAEGYSVSREKKESFPLTVTSAQKNPTAFYLCASSPSNRGPYGYTFGSGTRLTVV.

The rearrangement joins TRBV6-5 to TRBJ2-3; 8 nucleotides align to TRBD2. The ends lost 0 bases at V and 5 bases at J; junction bases unmatched: 7. The V gene's germline CDR1 is MNHEY and CDR2 SVGAGI. This CDR3 is built from 16 residues. DNA of the CDR3: TGTGCCAGCAGTTACTCCATAGCGGGGTGGAGAGATACGCAGTATTTT. Its translation is CASSYSIAGWRDTQYF.

This chain joins TRBV5-1 and TRBJ2-1; a weak D match, TRBD1 (5 bases). V lost 0 bases and J lost 0, with 13 bases in between. This CDR3 is built from 17 residues. The germline gives CDR1 SGHRS, CDR2 YFSETQ. DNA of the CDR3: TGCGCCAGCAGCTTGGTAAACGACAGAAGCTCCTACAATGAGCAGTTCTTC. This translates into CASSLVNDRSSYNEQFF.

The rearrangement uses TRBV29-1 and TRBJ2-2; TRBD1 agrees at 9 bases. The V gene end was trimmed by 3 bases and the J gene end by 2 bases; junction bases not matched to a gene: 4. CDR1 and CDR2 (germline): SQVTM, ANQGSEA. The CDR3 is made up of 15 amino acids. This CDR3 reads CSVERTGANTGELFF. The CDR3 nucleotides are TGCAGCGTTGAGAGGACAGGGGCCAACACCGGGGAGCTGTTTTTT.

In DNA form, the CDR3 reads TGTGCCAGTAGTATGTCGGGGCCTAGCTCCTACAATGAGCAGTTCTTC. As protein: CASSMSGPSSYNEQFF. The V call is TRBV19, the J call TRBJ2-1, with D possibly called TRBD1 or TRBD2 (5 bases each). V was pared by 3 bases and J by 0 bases, with 12 bases between. The CDR3 length is 16 residues. CDR1 and CDR2 (germline): LNHDA, SQIVND (reference sequence).

The chain couples TRBV28 to TRBJ2-1; D not certain. The CDR3 is 11 amino acids. Germline-derived CDR1 and CDR2 are MDHEN and SYDVKM. Trimming stripped 7 bases from V and 7 bases from J, with 8 bases between. This CDR3 is CASTDWNEQFF. In DNA form, the CDR3 reads TGTGCCAGCACGGATTGGAATGAGCAGTTCTTC.

This clone was counted between two and nine times. The chain is built from TRBV5-5 and TRBJ1-2; D remains unclear. Germline V gene data show CDR1 as SGHKS and CDR2 as YYEKEE (reference sequence). V lost 4 bases and J 4 bases, leaving 8 bases between the germline ends. This CDR3 region has 12 residues. The CDR3 sequence is CASSAEGYGYTF. The DNA of the CDR3 is TGTGCCAGCAGCGCTGAGGGCTATGGCTACACCTTC.

The chain is built from TRBV7-2 and TRBJ2-2; the D gene is possibly TRBD1 (6 bases). The germline V gene encodes CDR1 SGHTA and CDR2 FQGNSA. The CDR3 covers 13 residues. Between the trimmed V and J ends, which lost 11 bases and 2 bases, there was a span of 12 bases. This CDR3 is CAGWTENTGELFF. The DNA of the CDR3 is TGTGCCGGGTGGACAGAAAACACCGGGGAGCTGTTTTTT.

The V call is TRBV7-9, the J call TRBJ1-2, with a weak D call TRBD1 (5 bases). This CDR3 is 15 amino acids long. Germline lookup yields CDR1 SEHNR and CDR2 FQNEAQ (reference sequence). Trimming pared 1 base from V and 6 bases from J, leaving 15 bases between. The CDR3 loop is CASSLVRLGRDGYTF. Here the CDR3 DNA reads TGTGCCAGCAGCTTAGTTAGGTTGGGGCGCGATGGCTACACCTTC.

V gene TRBV9 combines with J gene TRBJ1-2, with D unresolved. The CDR3 runs to 13 residues. Per the germline V gene, CDR1 is SGDLS and CDR2 is YYNGEE. The V end lost 4 bases, the J end lost 6 bases, and 13 bases lay between the germline ends. DNA of the CDR3: TGTGCCAGCAGCACCTCCACAAGTCATGGCTACACCTTC. Protein: CASSTSTSHGYTF.

The J gene is TRBJ2-2, the V gene TRBV7-9, with D hard to call. Germline V lookup: CDR1 SEHNR, CDR2 FQNEAQ (reference sequence). The CDR3 length is 14 residues. V was cut by 4 bases and J by 4 bases, with 10 bases left in between. The DNA for the CDR3 is TGTGCCAGCAGCTCGCCCCTTCCCACCGGGGAGCTGTTTTTT. It yields the protein CASSSPLPTGELFF.

V usage is TRBV5-4 and J usage is TRBJ1-1; a weak D match, TRBD1 (5 bases). Germline V CDR1 and CDR2: SGHNT, YYREEE (reference sequence). V was clipped by 4 bases and J by 1 base, with 14 bases between them. The CDR3 is made up of 15 amino acids. The CDR3 here is CASSRNRDSNTEAFF. The CDR3 region has the DNA TGTGCCAGCAGCCGGAATCGGGACTCGAACACTGAAGCTTTCTTT.

This sequence joins TRBV7-3 and TRBJ1-4; the D gene is possibly TRBD1 (6 bases). This CDR3 comprises 14 residues. The V end lost 2 bases, the J end lost 3 bases, and 7 bases lay between the germline ends. The V gene's germline CDR1 is SGHTA and CDR2 FQGTGA. This CDR3 is CASSLSGANEKLFF. The CDR3 nucleotides are TGTGCCAGCAGCTTATCAGGGGCTAATGAAAAACTGTTTTTT. Full variable domain (rest looked up from reference TRBV7-3 and TRBJ1-4): GAGVSQTPSNKVTEKGKYVELRCDPISGHTALYWYRQSLGQGPEFLIYFQGTGAADDSGLPNDRFFAVRPEGSVSTLKIQRTERGDSAVYLCASSLSGANEKLFFGSGTQLSVL.

The chain is built from TRBV7-3 and TRBJ2-7; maybe TRBD1 (6 bases). Trimming stripped 4 bases from V and 3 bases from J, with 19 bases between. CDR3 size: 16 residues. Germline V gene lookup returns CDR1 SGHTA and CDR2 FQGTGA. The CDR3 loop reads CASSSLIRGQIYEQYF. The CDR3, as DNA: TGTGCCAGCAGCTCGCTAATAAGAGGACAGATCTACGAGCAGTACTTC.

J is TRBJ2-7 and V is TRBV18; D could derive from TRBD1 or TRBD2 (5 bases each). Germline values: CDR1 KGHSH, CDR2 LQKENI. Trimming cost V 2 bases and J 3 bases, with 11 bases left between them. This CDR3 is 14 amino acids long. CDR3 region: CASSPRGRSYEQYF. The CDR3, as DNA: TGTGCCAGCTCACCAAGGGGACGGAGCTACGAGCAGTACTTC.